Presented here are 31 T cell receptor beta chains from one specimen sequenced in a study of blood T cells in healthy people across ages. A second PCR, run for about 7 to 11 cycles, used a sample-barcoded 5' primer plus a J-beta primer mix. Each CDR3 protein gets one entry after TCRdb re-called the 5' RACE reads with MiXCR. The table lists 1,800,000 or so distinct CDR3 sequences, around 42% of them singletons. The sample consisted of blood. These receptors were collected from a human donor in good health.

This clonotype has more than one count but fewer than ten. The genes are TRBV21-1 and TRBJ1-2. TRBV21-1 is classified as a pseudogene. This CDR3 contains 20 residues. This CDR3 reads CASSKDEKWAGYVTELGYTF. CDR3 coding DNA: TGTGCCAGCAGCAAAGATGAGAAATGGGCCGGTTATGTTACAGAGCTTGGCTACACCTTC.

This clonotype was observed a few times. This chain uses TRBV27 with TRBJ2-7; D is uncertain. The germline CDR1 and CDR2 sequences are MNHEY and SMNVEV (reference sequence). Trimming took off 6 bases at V and 0 bases at J, with 12 bases between the two ends. The CDR3 runs to 14 residues. CDR3 coding DNA: TGTGCCAGCAGCCCTGGACGGAACTCCTACGAGCAGTACTTC. Translated: CASSPGRNSYEQYF.

Only a few counts were recorded for this clonotype. V gene TRBV29-1 combines with J gene TRBJ1-2; D is undetermined. Germline CDR1 SQVTM, CDR2 ANQGSEA. Trimming stripped 3 bases from V and 5 bases from J, with 13 bases between. The CDR3 spans 13 residues. The CDR3 loop reads CSVDSSGGYGYTF. The CDR3 DNA follows: TGCAGCGTTGACTCTAGCGGAGGTTATGGCTACACCTTC.

This rearrangement joins TRBV4-3 to TRBJ1-3; TRBD1 is a possible D gene (6 bases). The germline V gene has CDR1 LGHNA and CDR2 YSLEER. CDR3 length: 17 amino acids. V dropped 0 bases and J dropped 4 bases, with 16 bases sitting between them. CDR3 region: CASSQEGGLVGGNTIYF. The CDR3 DNA reads TGCGCCAGCAGCCAAGAGGGGGGGCTAGTGGGCGGAAACACCATATATTTT.

The chain has TRBV29-1 and TRBJ2-3; maybe TRBD2 (6 bases). Per germline, CDR1 SQVTM and CDR2 ANQGSEA. V lost 6 bases, J lost 1 base, and 17 bases lay in between. The CDR3 has 15 amino acids. The DNA of the CDR3 is TGCAGCGTCGAGGGGACCGGGGGAGGCACAGATACGCAGTATTTT. This encodes CSVEGTGGGTDTQYF.

This chain links TRBV20-1 with TRBJ1-2, with 9 bases matching TRBD1. The length of the CDR3 is 14 residues. J gave up 5 bases and V 6 bases, and 10 bases lay outside the gene matches. Germline CDR1 and CDR2: DFQATT and SNEGSKA (reference sequence). The CDR3 bases are TGCAGTGCGCAACAGGGGGCCGGGGGGTATGGCTACACCTTC. Its protein product is CSAQQGAGGYGYTF.

The CDR3 loop reads CSARDTQYNEQFF. The CDR3 DNA reads TGCAGTGCTAGAGATACCCAGTACAATGAGCAGTTCTTC. The chain is built from TRBV20-1 and TRBJ2-1; D is uncertain. The germline V gene encodes CDR1 DFQATT and CDR2 SNEGSKA (reference sequence). CDR3 size: 13 residues. Trimming shortened V by 0 bases and J by 4 bases, and 7 bases separated the two germline ends.

The genes are TRBV9 and TRBJ1-1; D call uncertain. Germline CDR1 SGDLS, CDR2 YYNGEE. The CDR3 contains 14 residues. V was pared by 0 bases and J by 7 bases, with 13 bases between. CDR3 DNA sequence: TGTGCCAGCAGCGTAGAGGACGCCCCTATTGAAGCTTTCTTT. This gives the protein CASSVEDAPIEAFF.

The gene calls are TRBV15 and TRBJ2-3; TRBD1 or TRBD2 may be the D gene (5 bases each). This CDR3 has 19 residues. Germline CDR1 LNHNV, CDR2 YYDKDF (reference sequence). The germline V and J ends were trimmed by 5 bases and 0 bases, with 24 bases remaining between them. Here the CDR3 reads CATSGPQAGTVRSTDTQYF. The CDR3 DNA reads TGTGCCACCAGCGGACCTCAAGCCGGGACCGTAAGAAGCACAGATACGCAGTATTTT.

This clonotype was picked up a small number of times. This sequence joins TRBV4-3 and TRBJ2-7, with D perhaps being TRBD1 or TRBD2 (5 bases each). V dropped 0 bases and J dropped 4 bases, with 13 bases sitting between them. The CDR3 is 15 residues long. Germline values: CDR1 LGHNA, CDR2 YSLEER. The CDR3 here is CASSQEGPGMYEQYF. For the CDR3, the DNA is TGCGCCAGCAGCCAAGAGGGACCGGGAATGTACGAGCAGTACTTC.

This chain joins TRBV7-9 and TRBJ1-4; a possible D gene is TRBD1 (5 bases). V was trimmed by 3 bases and J by 4 bases, leaving 9 bases between them. This CDR3 is 14 amino acids long. The V gene's germline CDR1 is SEHNR and CDR2 FQNEAQ (reference sequence). The CDR3 nucleotides read TGTGCCAGCAGCTTCTGGGACCGTAATGAAAAACTGTTTTTT. This translates into CASSFWDRNEKLFF.

This clonotype appeared a few times. The gene calls are TRBV27 and TRBJ2-7; TRBD1 aligns across 9 bases. Trimming removed 5 bases from V and 3 bases from J; junction bases left unmatched: 8. The germline gives CDR1 MNHEY, CDR2 SMNVEV (reference sequence). The CDR3 has 15 residues. The CDR3 protein is CASSSYRGRSYEQYF. CDR3 in DNA: TGTGCCAGCAGTAGCTACAGGGGGCGAAGCTACGAGCAGTACTTC.

This chain's CDR3 is CAGSIPGNTEAFF. DNA of the CDR3: TGTGCCGGCTCTATTCCAGGGAACACTGAAGCTTTCTTT. The J gene is TRBJ1-1, the V gene TRBV28; no clear D. CDR1 is MDHEN, CDR2 SYDVKM, per germline. The CDR3 extends over 13 amino acids. The V gene lost 11 bases and the J gene lost 1 base, with 14 bases spanning the gap. Variable domain in full (rest from reference TRBV28 and TRBJ1-1): DVKVTQSSRYLVKRTGEKVFLECVQDMDHENMFWYRQDPGLGLRLIYFSYDVKMKEKGDIPEGYSVSREKKERFSLILESASTNQTSMYLCAGSIPGNTEAFFGQGTRLTVV.

The chain uses TRBV29-1 and TRBJ1-2, with D unclear. V lost 4 bases, J lost 8 bases, and 14 bases lay in between. The CDR3 covers 12 residues. CDR1 SQVTM and CDR2 ANQGSEA come from the germline V gene. The CDR3 bases are TGCAGCGTTGTTCCCGGGGAGGAGGGCTACACCTTC. As protein: CSVVPGEEGYTF.

This sequence joins TRBV7-9 and TRBJ2-7; 7 bases agree with TRBD1. In germline, CDR1 is SEHNR, CDR2 FQNEAQ (reference sequence). The CDR3 loop spans 16 amino acids. Trimming cost V 4 bases and J 3 bases; bases outside gene matches: 12. CDR3 nucleotide sequence: TGTGCCAGCAGCTCGCCAAACCCGGGACAGAGCTACGAGCAGTACTTC. Translating it yields CASSSPNPGQSYEQYF.

The genes are TRBV12-3 or TRBV12-4 and TRBJ1-3, with 9 bases lining up with TRBD1. Trimming cost V 7 bases and J 4 bases; bases outside gene matches: 5. The CDR3 consists of 14 residues. The CDR3 reads CASTDRGLGNTIYF. As DNA, the CDR3 is TGTGCCAGCACTGACAGGGGGTTAGGAAACACCATATATTTT.

In its sample, this clonotype was seen once. The J gene is TRBJ1-1, the V gene TRBV27; D unclear. Trimming pared 2 bases from V and 3 bases from J, leaving 7 bases between. The CDR3 spans 13 residues. Germline V gives CDR1 MNHEY, CDR2 SMNVEV (reference sequence). CDR3 loop: CASSLKFYTEAFF. Here the CDR3 DNA reads TGTGCCAGCAGTTTAAAGTTCTACACTGAAGCTTTCTTT.

The chain recombines TRBV5-1 with TRBJ2-1; 8 bases agree with TRBD1. From germline, CDR1 is SGHRS and CDR2 YFSETQ. There are 12 residues in the CDR3. V shed 3 bases, J shed 14 bases, and the junction held 7 bases outside the gene matches. This CDR3 is CASSSTGGYEFF. The CDR3 DNA reads as TGCGCCAGCAGCTCCACAGGGGGATATGAGTTCTTC.

This clonotype has a count of ten or more. V and J are TRBV7-2 and TRBJ2-7; 8 nucleotides line up with TRBD2. The CDR3 contains 15 residues. J lost 2 bases, V lost 4 bases, and 7 bases had no gene match. The germline V gene has CDR1 SGHTA and CDR2 FQGNSA. The CDR3 loop is CASSSGGVATYEQYF. The CDR3 nucleotides are TGTGCCAGCAGCTCGGGGGGGGTAGCGACCTACGAGCAGTACTTC.

The gene calls are TRBV27 and TRBJ1-2; 8 nucleotides match TRBD1. CDR3 size: 13 residues. The germline CDR1 and CDR2 sequences are MNHEY and SMNVEV (reference sequence). With 7 bases clipped from V and 6 bases from J, the junction kept 7 bases outside the gene matches. The CDR3 nucleotides are TGTGCCAGCAAGGTAGCAGGGGGCGATGGCTACACCTTC. Translated, it gives CASKVAGGDGYTF.

The chain recombines TRBV5-1 with TRBJ2-3, with 8 bases fitting TRBD1. The CDR3 is made up of 16 amino acids. V shed 0 bases, J shed 3 bases, and the junction held 6 bases outside the gene matches. Germline lookup yields CDR1 SGHRS and CDR2 YFSETQ. CDR3 amino acids: CASSLGGTGWTDTQYF. In DNA, the CDR3 is TGCGCCAGCAGCTTGGGCGGGACAGGATGGACAGATACGCAGTATTTT.

The rearrangement links TRBV28 to TRBJ1-5; 10 bases are a match to TRBD1. Trimming cost V 4 bases and J 9 bases; bases outside gene matches: 9. From germline, CDR1 is MDHEN and CDR2 SYDVKM. The length of the CDR3 is 15 residues. The CDR3 DNA is TGTGCCAGCAGTTCATCCGGGACAGGGGTCCGGCCCCAGCATTTT. Translation gives CASSSSGTGVRPQHF.

This clonotype showed up just a few times. This chain links TRBV15 with TRBJ2-1; 10 nucleotides agree with TRBD2. Germline values: CDR1 LNHNV, CDR2 YYDKDF (reference sequence). After removal of 1 base from V and 3 bases from J, the junction contained 3 bases not matched to a gene. The length of the CDR3 is 16 residues. For the CDR3, the DNA is TGTGCCACCAGCAGAGCTAGGACTAGCGGCTACAATGAGCAGTTCTTC. This sequence encodes CATSRARTSGYNEQFF. The full variable domain, with the rest looked up from reference TRBV15 and TRBJ2-1, is DAMVIQNPRYQVTQFGKPVTLSCSQTLNHNVMYWYQQKSSQAPKLLFHYYDKDFNNEADTPDNFQSRRPNTSFCFLDIRSPGLGDTAMYLCATSRARTSGYNEQFFGPGTRLTVL.

V usage is TRBV9 and J usage is TRBJ2-7, with D hard to call. The CDR3 totals 14 residues. V gave up 0 bases and J gave up 0 bases, with 7 bases separating them. Germline V CDR1 and CDR2: SGDLS, YYNGEE. CDR3 DNA sequence: TGTGCCAGCAGCGTAGCGCTGGACTCCTACGAGCAGTACTTC. It translates to CASSVALDSYEQYF.

This clonotype was seen a handful of times. The rearrangement joins TRBV7-2 to TRBJ2-7; 11 bases are a match to TRBD2. The germline gives CDR1 SGHTA, CDR2 FQGNSA. With V trimmed by 1 base and J by 0 bases, 2 bases remained unmatched. CDR3 length: 16 amino acids. CDR3 DNA sequence: TGTGCCAGCAGCTTAGGGGGACTAGCGGCCTCCTACGAGCAGTACTTC. Translated, it gives CASSLGGLAASYEQYF.

The table lists this clonotype with many counts. The chain has TRBV28 and TRBJ2-7, with 7 bases identical to TRBD1. The germline gives CDR1 MDHEN, CDR2 SYDVKM. The CDR3 covers 13 residues. The ends lost 6 bases at V and 3 bases at J; junction bases unmatched: 5. The chain's CDR3 is CASSFGQDYEQYF. The CDR3 DNA follows: TGTGCCAGCAGCTTTGGACAGGACTACGAGCAGTACTTC. The full variable domain, with the rest looked up from reference TRBV28 and TRBJ2-7, is DVKVTQSSRYLVKRTGEKVFLECVQDMDHENMFWYRQDPGLGLRLIYFSYDVKMKEKGDIPEGYSVSREKKERFSLILESASTNQTSMYLCASSFGQDYEQYFGPGTRLTVT.

This clonotype was counted between two and nine times. The V and J genes are TRBV28 and TRBJ1-5, with a tentative D call TRBD1 (5 bases). CDR3 length equals 12 residues. Deletions cut 3 bases from V and 6 bases from J, with 6 bases between. Looked up from germline, CDR1 is MDHEN and CDR2 is SYDVKM. The CDR3 DNA follows: TGTGCCAGCAGTTTTCAGGGTCAGCCCCAGCATTTT. This translates into CASSFQGQPQHF.

This clonotype was seen more than once but under ten times. V is TRBV29-1 and J is TRBJ2-1; 14 bases map to TRBD2. CDR3 length: 16 residues. J was trimmed by 0 bases and V by 6 bases; bases with no gene match: 4. Germline CDR1 is SQVTM and CDR2 is ANQGSEA. DNA of the CDR3: TGCAGCGTCGGACTAGCGGGGGGAAGCTCCTACAATGAGCAGTTCTTC. Residues: CSVGLAGGSSYNEQFF.

As for this clonotype: One junction end disagrees with the germline gene, perhaps due to a read error. This rearrangement joins TRBV6-5 to TRBJ1-6; 9 bases are shared with TRBD1. Per the germline V gene, CDR1 is MNHEY and CDR2 is SVGAGI. This CDR3 contains 16 residues. The CDR3 region is CASSYSPWTGDSPLHF. CDR3 sequence (DNA): TGTGCCAGTAGTTACTCGCCCTGGACAGGGGATTCACCCCTCCACTTT.

The V and J genes are TRBV29-1 and TRBJ1-1; tentatively, D is TRBD1 (5 bases). The CDR3 has 13 amino acids. V gave up 2 bases and J gave up 3 bases, with 10 bases separating them. CDR1 is SQVTM and CDR2 is ANQGSEA in the germline V gene. CDR3 sequence (DNA): TGCAGCGTTGAAATAGCGGGGGACACTGAAGCTTTCTTT. The encoded protein is CSVEIAGDTEAFF.

This clonotype appeared a few times. The chain combines TRBV25-1 with TRBJ2-1; 7 positions match TRBD2. The CDR3 is 14 amino acids. Germline CDR1 is MGHDK and CDR2 is SYGVNS. V dropped 4 bases and J dropped 9; count of bases not matched to a gene: 9. CDR3 sequence: CASSARDYLSEQFF. The CDR3 region has the DNA TGTGCCAGCAGTGCTCGGGACTACCTGAGTGAGCAGTTCTTC. The whole variable domain, filled in from reference TRBV25-1 and TRBJ2-1, reads EADIYQTPRYLVIGTGKKITLECSQTMGHDKMYWYQQDPGMELHLIHYSYGVNSTEKGDLSSESTVSRIRTEHFPLTLESARPSHTSQYLCASSARDYLSEQFFGPGTRLTVL.